One and the same sample provided the 16 T cell receptor beta chains below, sequenced in a study of T-cell memory formation after mild COVID-19. TCRdb re-called the 5' RACE reads with MiXCR, one entry per CDR3 protein. The sample shows around 450,000 distinct CDR3 sequences, 24% of them seen only once. Material: PBMCs or a T cell subset sorted from them (not recorded which). These TCRs come from an adult woman who had mild COVID-19 (a few samples of this study predate the infection). Cell type and time point are not known.

This clonotype was counted only a few times. This sequence joins TRBV12-3 or TRBV12-4 and TRBJ1-5; D perhaps matches TRBD1 (6 bases). The CDR3 length is 15 residues. V lost 5 bases, J lost 0 bases, and 11 bases lay in between. CDR3 region: CASSTGLLSNQPQHF. Written as DNA, the CDR3 is TGTGCCAGCAGTACAGGGTTGCTTAGCAATCAGCCCCAGCATTTT.

This chain connects TRBV2 to TRBJ2-1; D gene uncertain. From germline, CDR1 is SNHLY and CDR2 FYNNEI. Trimming left V 5 bases short and J 0 bases short, with 8 bases between. This CDR3 has 14 amino acids. CDR3: CASSRQSSYNEQFF. The CDR3 DNA is TGTGCCAGCAGTCGACAAAGCTCCTACAATGAGCAGTTCTTC. Filled out from reference TRBV2 and TRBJ2-1, the complete variable domain reads EPEVTQTPSHQVTQMGQEVILRCVPISNHLYFYWYRQILGQKVEFLVSFYNNEISEKSEIFDDQFSVERPDGSNFTLKIRSTKLEDSAMYFCASSRQSSYNEQFFGPGTRLTVL.

This clonotype has only a few counts. The J gene is TRBJ1-1, the V gene TRBV5-1; 7 positions match TRBD1. The CDR3 runs 16 residues. Germline CDR1 and CDR2: SGHRS and YFSETQ. The V gene end was trimmed by 1 base and the J gene end by 4 bases; junction bases not matched to a gene: 10. Here the CDR3 DNA reads TGCGCCAGCAGCTTGTTCACAGGGGTTTCAGTCACTGAAGCTTTCTTT. Residues: CASSLFTGVSVTEAFF.

This clonotype has only a few counts. The rearrangement joins TRBV4-2 to TRBJ1-1; D unresolved. V gave up 0 bases and J gave up 0 bases, with 8 bases separating them. The CDR3 loop spans 15 amino acids. Germline V gives CDR1 LGHNA, CDR2 YNFKEQ. CDR3 DNA: TGTGCCAGCAGCCAAGACTGGAGTATGAACACTGAAGCTTTCTTT. Translating it yields CASSQDWSMNTEAFF.

The V and J genes are TRBV5-1 and TRBJ2-7, with 7 positions matching TRBD1. Germline V gives CDR1 SGHRS, CDR2 YFSETQ. The CDR3 covers 14 residues. After removal of 4 bases from V and 2 bases from J, the junction contained 6 bases not matched to a gene. CDR3: CASSPQGGTYEQYF. The DNA for the CDR3 is TGCGCCAGCAGCCCCCAAGGGGGCACCTACGAGCAGTACTTC.

The table lists this clonotype with many counts. CDR3 DNA sequence: TGTGCCAGCAGCGCGACTAGCGGGGGGAACAATGAGCAGTTCTTC. Its protein product is CASSATSGGNNEQFF. The rearrangement uses TRBV11-2 and TRBJ2-1; TRBD2 agrees at 13 bases. V gave up 5 bases and J gave up 5 bases; unmatched junction bases: 3. Germline V gene lookup returns CDR1 SGHAT and CDR2 FQNNGV. This CDR3 region has 15 residues.

This clonotype was detected only a few times. The chain carries TRBV20-1 and TRBJ2-1, with a tentative D call TRBD2 (5 bases). Trimming removed 5 bases from V and 0 bases from J, with 11 bases in between. Germline CDR1 and CDR2: DFQATT and SNEGSKA (reference sequence). The CDR3 has 14 residues. CDR3 amino acids: CSALLGGSYNEQFF. The DNA for the CDR3 is TGCAGTGCTCTTCTTGGAGGCTCCTACAATGAGCAGTTCTTC.

The genes are TRBV5-1 and TRBJ1-6; perhaps TRBD1 as D (6 bases). Germline V gene sequence: CDR1 SGHRS, CDR2 YFSETQ. V shed 0 bases and J shed 1 base, with 17 bases lying between them. This CDR3 has 19 amino acids. CDR3 bases: TGCGCCAGCAGCTTGGATAAGGAAGGGGGTCGATCCTATAATTCACCCCTCCACTTT. Protein sequence: CASSLDKEGGRSYNSPLHF.

This clonotype was counted a few times. The J gene is TRBJ2-2, the V gene TRBV3-1; D unclear. The CDR3 extends over 15 amino acids. Germline values: CDR1 LGHDT, CDR2 YNNKEL (reference sequence). V lost 1 base and J lost 3, with 9 bases in between. CDR3 amino acids: CASSQVTGHTGELFF. In DNA, the CDR3 is TGTGCCAGCAGCCAAGTTACCGGACACACCGGGGAGCTGTTTTTT.

This clonotype has a handful of counts. The chain combines TRBV12-3 or TRBV12-4 with TRBJ2-3; 7 positions match TRBD1. With 7 bases clipped from V and 2 bases from J, the junction kept 9 bases outside the gene matches. The CDR3 spans 15 residues. The CDR3: CASILRGQTTDTQYF. CDR3 nucleotides: TGTGCCAGCATCCTCAGGGGACAGACCACAGATACGCAGTATTTT.

The V call is TRBV6-2 or TRBV6-3, the J call TRBJ2-1; a possible D gene is TRBD2 (7 bases). CDR3 length: 14 amino acids. V was pared by 2 bases and J by 7 bases, with 12 bases between. Germline CDR1 MNHEY, CDR2 SVGEGT. The CDR3 here is CASSYRRGQNEQFF. The CDR3 DNA is TGTGCCAGCAGTTACAGGCGGGGGCAGAATGAGCAGTTCTTC.

This clonotype was seen only a few times. This chain uses TRBV6-5 with TRBJ1-2; possible D gene TRBD1, 5 bases. The germline CDR1 and CDR2 sequences are MNHEY and SVGAGI. V was trimmed by 6 bases and J by 6 bases, leaving 11 bases between them. This CDR3 has 12 amino acids. The CDR3 reads CASRGVGNGYTF. The CDR3, as DNA: TGTGCCAGCAGAGGGGTTGGTAATGGCTACACCTTC.

The J gene is TRBJ2-1, the V gene TRBV7-9; D is perhaps TRBD2 (5 bases). Germline lookup yields CDR1 SEHNR and CDR2 FQNEAQ (reference sequence). The CDR3 is 18 residues long. Trimming took off 5 bases at V and 4 bases at J, with 24 bases between the two ends. This CDR3 reads CASSGQTQSGENYNEQFF. The CDR3 bases are TGTGCCAGCAGCGGGCAGACCCAATCCGGGGAGAATTACAATGAGCAGTTCTTC.

This clonotype was counted only a few times. This may arise from a read error, as a much more abundant clone is one base away. The V call is TRBV5-4, the J call TRBJ2-7; D remains unclear. With 2 bases removed from V and 2 bases from J, the gap between germline ends came to 5 bases. CDR3 length equals 12 residues. CDR1 is SGHNT, CDR2 YYREEE, per germline (reference sequence). The CDR3 protein is CASSFGPYEQYF. The CDR3 DNA reads TGTGCCAGCAGCTTCGGACCCTACGAGCAGTACTTC.

This clonotype came up a few times. V and J are TRBV27 and TRBJ2-1, with no clear D. The CDR3 runs to 11 residues. The germline V gene encodes CDR1 MNHEY and CDR2 SMNVEV (reference sequence). Trimming removed 1 base from V and 8 bases from J, with 3 bases in between. The CDR3 bases are TGTGCCAGCAGTTTATTGGATGAGCAGTTCTTC. Residues: CASSLLDEQFF.

This sequence joins TRBV7-3 and TRBJ2-3; 8 bases match TRBD2. Per the germline V gene, CDR1 is SGHTA and CDR2 is FQGTGA. Losses at the gene ends were 3 bases for V and 1 base for J; bases not matched to a gene: 3. CDR3 size: 15 residues. CDR3 DNA sequence: TGTGCCAGCAGCTTTCGTAGCGGGGGCACAGATACGCAGTATTTT. Amino acids: CASSFRSGGTDTQYF.